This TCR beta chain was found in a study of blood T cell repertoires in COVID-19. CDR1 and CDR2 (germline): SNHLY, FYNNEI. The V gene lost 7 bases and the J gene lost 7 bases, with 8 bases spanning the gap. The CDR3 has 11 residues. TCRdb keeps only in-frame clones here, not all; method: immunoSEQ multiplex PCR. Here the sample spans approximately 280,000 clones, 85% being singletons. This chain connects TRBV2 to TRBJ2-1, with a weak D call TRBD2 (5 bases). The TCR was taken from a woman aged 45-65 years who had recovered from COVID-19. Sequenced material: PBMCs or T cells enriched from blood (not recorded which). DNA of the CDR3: TGTGCCAGCAAGGAGGAGAATGAGCAGTTCTTC. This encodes CASKEENEQFF.